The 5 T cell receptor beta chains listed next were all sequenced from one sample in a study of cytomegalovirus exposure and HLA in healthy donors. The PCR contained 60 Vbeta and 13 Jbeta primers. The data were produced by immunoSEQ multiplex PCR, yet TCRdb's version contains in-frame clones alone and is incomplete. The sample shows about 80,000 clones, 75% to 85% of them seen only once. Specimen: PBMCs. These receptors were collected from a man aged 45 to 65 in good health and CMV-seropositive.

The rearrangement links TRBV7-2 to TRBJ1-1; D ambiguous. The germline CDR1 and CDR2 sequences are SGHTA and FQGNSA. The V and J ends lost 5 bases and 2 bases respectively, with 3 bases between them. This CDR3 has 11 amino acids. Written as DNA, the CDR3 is TGTGCCAGCAGCCTCAACACTGAAGCTTTCTTT. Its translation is CASSLNTEAFF.

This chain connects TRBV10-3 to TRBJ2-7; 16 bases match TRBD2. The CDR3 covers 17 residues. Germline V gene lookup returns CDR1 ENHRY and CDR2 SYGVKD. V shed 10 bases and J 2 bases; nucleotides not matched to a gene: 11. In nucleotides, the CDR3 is TGTGCCACCTCCCCGGGACTAGCGGGAGGGCCGACCTACGAGCAGTACTTC. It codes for CATSPGLAGGPTYEQYF.

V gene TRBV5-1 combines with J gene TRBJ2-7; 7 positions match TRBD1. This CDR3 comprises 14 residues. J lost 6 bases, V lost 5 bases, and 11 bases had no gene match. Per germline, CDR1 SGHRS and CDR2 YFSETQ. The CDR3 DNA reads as TGCGCCAGCAGGCTACAGGGGCCCCCGCGCGAGCAGTACTTC. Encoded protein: CASRLQGPPREQYF. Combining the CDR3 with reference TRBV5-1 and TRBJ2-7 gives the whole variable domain KAGVTQTPRYLIKTRGQQVTLSCSPISGHRSVSWYQQTPGQGLQFLFEYFSETQRNKGNFPGRFSGRQFSNSRSEMNVSTLELGDSALYLCASRLQGPPREQYFGPGTRLTVT.

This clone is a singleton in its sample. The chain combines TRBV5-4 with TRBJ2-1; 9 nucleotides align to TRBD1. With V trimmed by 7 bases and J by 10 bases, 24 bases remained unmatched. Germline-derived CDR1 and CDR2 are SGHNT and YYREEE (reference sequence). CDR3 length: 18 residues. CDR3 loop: CASSNKAGQGRLAPEQFF. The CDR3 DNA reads TGTGCCAGCTCAAATAAGGCGGGACAGGGAAGGTTGGCCCCCGAGCAGTTCTTC.

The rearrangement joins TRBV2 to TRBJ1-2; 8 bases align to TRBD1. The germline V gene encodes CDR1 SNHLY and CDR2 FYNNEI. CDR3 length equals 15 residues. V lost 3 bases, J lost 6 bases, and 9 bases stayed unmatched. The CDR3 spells CASSDTQGAEDGYTF. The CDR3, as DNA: TGTGCCAGCAGTGACACCCAGGGGGCGGAGGATGGCTACACCTTC.